This is a list of T cell receptor beta chains from one sample in a study of cytomegalovirus exposure and HLA in healthy donors. Sequencing used immunoSEQ multiplex PCR; TCRdb keeps in-frame clones, though not all of them. The sample's table shows about 120,000 clones. Input material: PBMCs. The receptors were gathered from a man aged 18 to 30 in good health and CMV-seronegative. Each CDR3 is given with its conserved first and last residue. Fields, in order: D gene, J gene, V gene, CDR3 DNA, CDR3 protein. The D gene is left open where the match is weak.

>.|TRBJ1-4|TRBV5-6
TGTGCCAGCAGCCCCGGGCAGGGGTGGGAAAAACTGTTTTTT
CASSPGQGWEKLFF
>TRBD1|TRBJ2-7|TRBV28
TGTGCCAGCCGGACAGGGGTTACCTACGAGCAGTACTTC
CASRTGVTYEQYF
>TRBD1|TRBJ1-2|TRBV25-1
TGTGCCAGCAGGCATACAGGGGGCTATGGCTACACCTTC
CASRHTGGYGYTF
>.|TRBJ1-5|TRBV19
TGTGCCAGTAGTATTCTCAGGGGTAATCAGCCCCAGCATTTT
CASSILRGNQPQHF
>TRBD1|TRBJ2-7|TRBV11-1
TGTGCCAGCAGCTCCCAAATCGGGACAGATAAGTTC
CASSSQIGTDKF
>.|TRBJ2-5|TRBV27
TGTGCCAGCAGTTTCCTTGGCCCTGGAGAGACCCAGTACTTC
CASSFLGPGETQYF
>TRBD1|TRBJ2-6|TRBV28
TGTGCCAGCAGTTGGGACAGCTCTGGGGCCAACGTCCTGACTTTC
CASSWDSSGANVLTF
>TRBD2|TRBJ2-3|TRBV18
TGTGCCAGCTCACACGACGTAACTAGCGGCTCGTCTGATACGCAGTATTTT
CASSHDVTSGSSDTQYF
>TRBD1|TRBJ1-4|TRBV2
TGTGCCAGCAGTCTACAGGGGGCTAATGAAAAACTGTTTTTT
CASSLQGANEKLFF
>.|TRBJ2-2|TRBV25-1
TGTGCCAGCAGTGAATATAGAGGGAGAGCCGGGGAGCTGTTTTTT
CASSEYRGRAGELFF